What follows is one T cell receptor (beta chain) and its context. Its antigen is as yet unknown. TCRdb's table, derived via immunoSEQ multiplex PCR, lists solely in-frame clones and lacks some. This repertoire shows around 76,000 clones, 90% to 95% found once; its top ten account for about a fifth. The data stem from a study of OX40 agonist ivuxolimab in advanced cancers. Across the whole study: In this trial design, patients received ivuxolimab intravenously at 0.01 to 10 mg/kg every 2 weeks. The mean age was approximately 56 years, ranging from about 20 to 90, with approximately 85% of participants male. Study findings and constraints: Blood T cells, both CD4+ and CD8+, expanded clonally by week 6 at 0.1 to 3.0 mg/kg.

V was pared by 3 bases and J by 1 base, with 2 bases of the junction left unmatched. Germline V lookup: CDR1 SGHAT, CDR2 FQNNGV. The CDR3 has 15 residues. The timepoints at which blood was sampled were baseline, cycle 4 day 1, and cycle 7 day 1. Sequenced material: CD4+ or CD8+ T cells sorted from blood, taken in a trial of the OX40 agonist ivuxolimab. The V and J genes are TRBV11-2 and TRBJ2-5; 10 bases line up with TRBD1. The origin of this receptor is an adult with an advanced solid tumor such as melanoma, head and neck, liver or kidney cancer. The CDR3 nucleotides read TGTGCCAGCAGCTTGGGGACAGGGGTCCAAGAGACCCAGTACTTC. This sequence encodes CASSLGTGVQETQYF.